There are a few counts of the clone carrying this TCR beta chain. Its antigen is not identified. Peripheral blood was drawn, about 9.7 milliliters per donor. Germline V gene data show CDR1 as SGHRS and CDR2 as YFSETQ. The CDR3 is 14 residues long. The trim removed 4 bases at V and 10 bases at J, leaving 11 bases unmatched. Next came a second PCR, run for about 6 to 12 cycles, which used a sample-barcoded 5' primer along with a J-beta primer mix. TCRdb itself ran the 5' RACE reads through MiXCR, one entry per CDR3 protein. Of approximately 940,000 distinct CDR3 sequences in the sample, around 48% were seen once. The entry originates in a study of blood T cells in healthy people across ages. Study at large: About one barcoded beta molecule per two T cells came from capture by template switching.

Study observations and caveats: PBMCs were not sorted, which prevented a conclusive comparison of naive versus antigen-experienced cells. Naive T cell percentage showed a strong correlation with the diversity of TCR beta.

This TCR was recovered from a man aged 25-45 years in good health. This chain uses TRBV5-1 with TRBJ2-1; 7 nucleotides agree with TRBD2. Material: blood. The CDR3 loop reads CASSQGPGGTEQFF. CDR3 nucleotide sequence: TGCGCCAGCAGCCAAGGCCCCGGGGGGACCGAGCAGTTCTTC.